This paragraph reports one TCR beta chain. The data derive from a study of blood T cell repertoires in COVID-19. In the study overall: Sites across the United States, Italy and Spain contributed samples from acute and convalescent COVID-19. Sample material is recorded as cDNA or gDNA derived from T cells, B-cell-depleted T cells, or PBMCs.

Libraries were prepared by immunoSEQ multiplex PCR; TCRdb keeps only in-frame clonotypes and omits some of them. The sample carries 200,000 or so clones, less than 85% recorded once. Germline V CDR1 and CDR2: MDHEN, SYDVKM. V lost 1 base to trimming and J lost 12 bases, with 15 bases between them. This CDR3 has 13 amino acids. V and J are TRBV28 and TRBJ1-1; the D is unclear. This TCR was sampled from a woman aged 70-85 years with acute or convalescent COVID-19. Sample: peripheral blood. The CDR3 coding sequence is TGTGCCAGCAGTTTATCCGGGGATGGGAAGACTTTCTTT. Translating gives CASSLSGDGKTFF.